Following are 31 T cell receptor beta chains from one sample sequenced in a study of cytomegalovirus exposure and HLA in healthy donors. Researchers ran the PCR with 60 Vbeta and 13 Jbeta primers. Here immunoSEQ multiplex PCR was the method, and the copy in TCRdb shows in-frame clones only, minus some. This sample yields 95,000 to 150,000 clones, of which under 70% are seen a single time; 1.5% belongs to the top ten. What was sequenced was PBMCs. These receptors came from a man aged 18 to 29 in good health and CMV-seronegative.

This chain connects TRBV11-2 to TRBJ1-2; D may be TRBD1 (5 bases). The CDR3 length is 14 residues. From germline, CDR1 is SGHAT and CDR2 FQNNGV. V lost 2 bases, J lost 5 bases, and 12 bases lay in between. Here the CDR3 reads CASSLSRTSYGYTF. CDR3 in DNA: TGTGCCAGCAGCTTATCCCGGACAAGTTATGGCTACACCTTC. Looking up the rest from reference TRBV11-2 and TRBJ1-2 gives the full variable domain: EAGVAQSPRYKIIEKRQSVAFWCNPISGHATLYWYQQILGQGPKLLIQFQNNGVVDDSQLPKDRFSAERLKGVDSTLKIQPAKLEDSAVYLCASSLSRTSYGYTFGSGTRLTVV.

This chain links TRBV6-1 with TRBJ2-2, with unresolved D. V was cut by 7 bases and J by 1 base, with 13 bases left in between. CDR1 is MNHNS, CDR2 SASEGT, per germline. The CDR3 is made up of 15 amino acids. CDR3 sequence (DNA): TGTGCCAGCAACTATAAACACGAGAACACCGGGGAGCTGTTTTTT. It codes for CASNYKHENTGELFF.

V gene TRBV18 combines with J gene TRBJ2-7; maybe TRBD2 (5 bases). Looked up from germline, CDR1 is KGHSH and CDR2 is LQKENI. The V end lost 0 bases, the J end lost 6 bases, and 15 bases lay between the germline ends. This CDR3 is built from 15 residues. This CDR3 reads CASSPPPGWLREQYF. In nucleotides, the CDR3 is TGTGCCAGCTCACCACCGCCGGGGTGGTTACGCGAGCAGTACTTC. Together with reference TRBV18 and TRBJ2-7, the CDR3 gives the full variable domain: NAGVMQNPRHLVRRRGQEARLRCSPMKGHSHVYWYRQLPEEGLKFMVYLQKENIIDESGMPKERFSAEFPKEGPSILRIQQVVRGDSAAYFCASSPPPGWLREQYFGPGTRLTVT.

The chain is built from TRBV2 and TRBJ2-1, with TRBD2 identical over 8 bases. CDR1 is SNHLY and CDR2 is FYNNEI in the germline V gene. V shed 3 bases and J 7 bases; nucleotides not matched to a gene: 11. The CDR3 contains 16 residues. This chain's CDR3 is CASSERGSGGQNEQFF. The CDR3 DNA sequence: TGTGCCAGCAGTGAGCGTGGAAGCGGGGGCCAGAATGAGCAGTTCTTC.

This chain connects TRBV4-3 to TRBJ2-1, with 9 nucleotides matching TRBD2. Germline-derived CDR1 and CDR2 are LGHNA and YSLEER. Trimming removed 0 bases from V and 8 bases from J; junction bases left unmatched: 11. CDR3 length: 17 amino acids. The DNA for the CDR3 is TGCGCCAGCAGCCAAGATAGCTCTGGTAGCGGGAGTTATGAGCAGTTCTTC. Amino acids: CASSQDSSGSGSYEQFF.

This clone came up a few times. This chain connects TRBV4-2 to TRBJ1-1; 7 bases line up with TRBD1. Germline CDR1 is LGHNA and CDR2 is YNFKEQ. Trimming took 3 bases from V and 1 from J; bases not matched to a gene: 5. This CDR3 is 15 amino acids long. CDR3 region: CASSHAGTANTEAFF. The CDR3 region has the DNA TGTGCCAGCAGCCACGCCGGGACAGCGAACACTGAAGCTTTCTTT.

The chain uses TRBV6-6 and TRBJ1-5, with D possibly matching TRBD1 (6 bases). Germline values: CDR1 MNHNY, CDR2 SVGAGI (reference sequence). V was pared by 7 bases and J by 3 bases, with 10 bases between. This CDR3 is 13 amino acids long. The CDR3 coding sequence is TGTGCCAGCAACTTGGGGGCCAATCAGCCCCAGCATTTT. It is translated as CASNLGANQPQHF.

This chain uses TRBV10-3 with TRBJ2-7; D unclear. CDR1 ENHRY and CDR2 SYGVKD come from the germline V gene. This CDR3 contains 13 residues. The ends were cut back, 4 bases at V and 3 bases at J, with 10 bases in the middle. CDR3 amino acids: CAISVVLNYEQYF. CDR3 nucleotides: TGTGCCATCAGTGTAGTACTGAACTACGAGCAGTACTTC.

This chain links TRBV30 with TRBJ1-5; D uncertain. Germline V gene data show CDR1 as GTSNPN and CDR2 as SVGIG (reference sequence). V was trimmed by 0 bases and J by 2 bases, leaving 5 bases between them. The CDR3 has 13 residues. The CDR3 here is CAWSVARNQPQHF. For the CDR3, the DNA is TGTGCCTGGAGTGTAGCGCGCAATCAGCCCCAGCATTTT.

This chain joins TRBV7-2 and TRBJ2-7; D may be TRBD1 (5 bases). With 2 bases removed from V and 6 bases from J, the gap between germline ends came to 14 bases. The CDR3 contains 14 residues. Germline V gene sequence: CDR1 SGHTA, CDR2 FQGNSA. The CDR3 here is CASSLRQGMGEQYF. CDR3 coding DNA: TGTGCCAGCAGCTTACGTCAGGGAATGGGCGAGCAGTACTTC.

The rearrangement joins TRBV2 to TRBJ1-3; tentatively, D is TRBD1 (5 bases). Germline CDR1 and CDR2: SNHLY and FYNNEI. The CDR3 contains 15 residues. Trimming took off 6 bases at V and 0 bases at J, with 12 bases between the two ends. The CDR3: CASRRRTSSGNTIYF. DNA of the CDR3: TGTGCCAGCAGGCGCCGGACAAGCTCTGGAAACACCATATATTTT.

This chain connects TRBV9 to TRBJ1-2; 7 bases align to TRBD1. This CDR3 contains 15 residues. V dropped 4 bases and J dropped 0; count of bases not matched to a gene: 6. Per germline, CDR1 SGDLS and CDR2 YYNGEE. The CDR3 reads CASSPRTGTNYGYTF. CDR3 in DNA: TGTGCCAGCAGCCCCCGGACAGGCACTAACTATGGCTACACCTTC.

This clone was found a few times. This rearrangement joins TRBV6-6 to TRBJ1-1, with D tentatively TRBD1 (5 bases). Germline-derived CDR1 and CDR2 are MNHNY and SVGAGI (reference sequence). Trimming took off 7 bases at V and 7 bases at J, with 19 bases between the two ends. The CDR3 has 14 residues. The CDR3 region is CASTKPQDSLEAFF. CDR3 in DNA: TGTGCCAGCACAAAACCACAGGATAGCCTTGAAGCTTTCTTT.

The chain carries TRBV7-6 and TRBJ1-1, with TRBD1 matching 8 bases. The length of the CDR3 is 13 residues. CDR1 and CDR2 (germline): SGHVS, FNYEAQ. The V gene end was trimmed by 1 base and the J gene end by 7 bases; junction bases not matched to a gene: 2. In DNA, the CDR3 is TGTGCCAGCAGCTTAGGTGGACAGGGTGAAGCTTTCTTT. This gives the protein CASSLGGQGEAFF.

This clone was counted between two and nine times. The chain has TRBV27 and TRBJ1-2; D is undetermined. Trimming left V 0 bases short and J 8 bases short, with 10 bases between. The germline V gene encodes CDR1 MNHEY and CDR2 SMNVEV (reference sequence). The CDR3 covers 13 residues. The DNA for the CDR3 is TGTGCCAGCAGTTTATCAGCCGCCTCAGGCTACACCTTC. Translated, it gives CASSLSAASGYTF.

J is TRBJ1-1 and V is TRBV7-2, with D perhaps TRBD1 (6 bases). The germline V and J ends were trimmed by 5 bases and 0 bases, with 13 bases remaining between them. Germline CDR1 is SGHTA and CDR2 is FQGNSA. This CDR3 spans 15 amino acids. The CDR3 coding sequence is TGTGCCAGCAGCCCCCGGGGGGCCCTGAACACTGAAGCTTTCTTT. It specifies CASSPRGALNTEAFF.

The rearrangement joins TRBV9 to TRBJ2-7, with D hard to call. The CDR3 spans 15 residues. Trimming removed 1 base at V and 0 bases at J, with 11 bases between. The germline V gene encodes CDR1 SGDLS and CDR2 YYNGEE. CDR3 in DNA: TGTGCCAGCAGCGTACGAGGTGAACCCTCCTACGAGCAGTACTTC. Encoded protein: CASSVRGEPSYEQYF.

Only a few counts were recorded for this clone. The DNA of the CDR3 is TGCAGCGCCCGGGACAGGCTGACCTACGAGCAGTACTTC. This gives the protein CSARDRLTYEQYF. The V call is TRBV29-1, the J call TRBJ2-7; 8 positions agree with TRBD1. Germline-derived CDR1 and CDR2 are SQVTM and ANQGSEA. The CDR3 length is 13 residues. V shed 7 bases and J 2 bases; nucleotides not matched to a gene: 7.

The chain uses TRBV12-5 and TRBJ2-5; 8 bases align to TRBD1. V gave up 6 bases and J gave up 5 bases; unmatched junction bases: 11. CDR1 LGHNT and CDR2 FRNRAP come from the germline V gene. The CDR3 contains 15 residues. Written as DNA, the CDR3 is TGTGCTAGTGGGTTATACAGGGGGAGTCTGGAGACCCAGTACTTC. This sequence encodes CASGLYRGSLETQYF.

This chain uses TRBV5-8 with TRBJ2-2, with D tentatively TRBD2 (5 bases). CDR3 size: 14 residues. Looked up from germline, CDR1 is SGHTS and CDR2 is YDEGEE. V lost 1 base to trimming and J lost 5 bases, with 9 bases between them. In DNA form, the CDR3 reads TGTGCCAGCAGCTTGTTTTCGGGGACCGGGGAGCTGTTTTTT. Translation: CASSLFSGTGELFF.

V gene TRBV6-5 combines with J gene TRBJ2-2; possibly TRBD1 for D (5 bases). The CDR3 is 13 amino acids. The ends were cut back, 0 bases at V and 7 bases at J, with 6 bases in the middle. Germline CDR1 MNHEY, CDR2 SVGAGI. The CDR3 reads CASSYSRGGELFF. For the CDR3, the DNA is TGTGCCAGCAGTTACTCAAGGGGCGGGGAGCTGTTTTTT.

This clone has a handful of counts. The chain combines TRBV7-3 with TRBJ2-1; D is possibly TRBD2 (8 bases). The germline gives CDR1 SGHTA, CDR2 FQGTGA. V lost 4 bases to trimming and J lost 9 bases, with 19 bases between them. The CDR3 is made up of 15 amino acids. CDR3 sequence (DNA): TGTGCCAGCAGCTCAGCGGGGGCAGCAGGGGGTGAGCAGTTCTTC. Translated, it gives CASSSAGAAGGEQFF.

The gene calls are TRBV4-2 and TRBJ2-4, with TRBD2 matching over 11 bases. With 3 bases clipped from V and 7 bases from J, the junction kept 14 bases outside the gene matches. Germline V lookup: CDR1 LGHNA, CDR2 YNFKEQ. This CDR3 is 18 amino acids long. The CDR3 spells CASSQDLAGGPVSNIQYF. The CDR3 DNA reads as TGTGCCAGCAGCCAGGACTTAGCGGGAGGGCCTGTAAGTAACATTCAGTACTTC.

As for this clone: The germline gene is not matched at one end of the junction; a read error may be the cause. V is TRBV5-6 and J is TRBJ2-3, with D unclear. This CDR3 has 11 amino acids. CDR1 and CDR2 (germline): SGHDT, YYEEEE. CDR3 amino acids: CASSSIDTQYF. As DNA, the CDR3 is TGTGCCAGCAGCAGCATAGATACGCAGTATTTT.

The J gene is TRBJ1-2, the V gene TRBV7-9; 8 nucleotides agree with TRBD1. Germline V CDR1 and CDR2: SEHNR, FQNEAQ (reference sequence). The trim removed 5 bases at V and 6 bases at J, leaving 5 bases unmatched. This CDR3 is 13 amino acids long. This chain's CDR3 is CASSTTGDHGYTF. DNA of the CDR3: TGTGCCAGCAGCACGACAGGGGATCATGGCTACACCTTC.

The rearrangement joins TRBV6-6 to TRBJ2-7; TRBD1 matches at 8 bases. In germline, CDR1 is MNHNY, CDR2 SVGAGI (reference sequence). This CDR3 has 13 residues. With 9 bases clipped from V and 5 bases from J, the junction kept 9 bases outside the gene matches. The CDR3, as DNA: TGTGCCAGTCGACAGGGGTCGGCAAACGAGCAGTACTTC. Translation gives CASRQGSANEQYF.

This clone was counted a few times. V gene TRBV27 combines with J gene TRBJ1-1, with D possibly being TRBD1 (5 bases). The CDR3 loop spans 17 amino acids. V was shortened by 4 bases and J by 0 bases, with 18 bases between the two germline ends. Germline CDR1 and CDR2: MNHEY and SMNVEV (reference sequence). The CDR3 DNA follows: TGTGCCAGCAGTTCCCGAGGAGGGAGGGGCATGAACACTGAAGCTTTCTTT. Its protein is CASSSRGGRGMNTEAFF.

V gene TRBV5-4 combines with J gene TRBJ2-7, with TRBD1 matching 7 bases. Looked up from germline, CDR1 is SGHNT and CDR2 is YYREEE (reference sequence). V gave up 4 bases and J gave up 6 bases; unmatched junction bases: 13. This CDR3 contains 15 residues. Written as DNA, the CDR3 is TGTGCCAGCAGCCAATTTCGGACAGGTAGTATCGAGCAGTACTTC. The encoded protein is CASSQFRTGSIEQYF.

The gene calls are TRBV6-1 and TRBJ1-4; perhaps TRBD1 as D (6 bases). Germline V lookup: CDR1 MNHNS, CDR2 SASEGT. The CDR3 consists of 13 residues. V was pared by 7 bases and J by 8 bases, with 14 bases between. CDR3 coding DNA: TGTGCCAGCACGGCAGGGGTTGCGGAAAAACTGTTTTTT. Protein sequence: CASTAGVAEKLFF.

This chain links TRBV10-2 with TRBJ2-1; weak D call: TRBD2 (5 bases). Trimming pared 6 bases from V and 3 bases from J, leaving 12 bases between. Germline V CDR1 and CDR2: WSHSY, SAAADI. This CDR3 comprises 14 residues. In DNA, the CDR3 is TGCGCCAGCAGGGACGGGATCCTCTACAATGAGCAGTTCTTC. This gives the protein CASRDGILYNEQFF.

This clone has just one count. The chain recombines TRBV27 with TRBJ2-5; 14 positions agree with TRBD2. This CDR3 is 14 amino acids long. V trimming: 8 bases; J trimming: 5 bases; junction bases outside the gene matches: 4. The V gene's germline CDR1 is MNHEY and CDR2 SMNVEV (reference sequence). CDR3 bases: TGTGCCAGCCGGCGGACTAGCGGGGGGGAGACCCAGTACTTC. Translation gives CASRRTSGGETQYF.